Listed below are T cell receptor beta chains from one sample, sequenced in a study of T-cell memory formation after mild COVID-19. TCRdb fed the 5' RACE reads into MiXCR, producing one record per CDR3 protein. The sample gives approximately 100,000 distinct CDR3 sequences, around 12% of which show up once; around 25% is in the top ten. The sample taken for sequencing was PBMCs or a T cell subset sorted from them (not recorded which). Receptors originate from an adult woman who had mild COVID-19 (a few samples of this study predate the infection). Cell type and time point are not known. Both conserved end residues are part of each CDR3. Fields, in order: clone size, J gene, V gene, D gene, CDR3 DNA, CDR3 protein. A D gene is named only where the DNA matches it firmly. For some rows the clone size is stated as once, few or many, or as a class when expanded; others skip it.

>few|TRBJ2-1|TRBV4-1|NA
TGCGCCAGCAGCCAAGGCGGGGATAACGGGTACAATGAGCAGTTCTTC
CASSQGGDNGYNEQFF
>many|TRBJ2-3|TRBV7-9|NA
TGTGCCAGCAGCCCCGGGGGCACAGATACGCAGTATTTT
CASSPGGTDTQYF
>few|TRBJ2-2|TRBV9|TRBD1
TGTGCCAGCAGCGTAGGTCTAGGGGGCCACACCGGGGAGCTGTTTTTT
CASSVGLGGHTGELFF
>NA|TRBJ2-3|TRBV9|NA
TGTGCCAGCAGCGGAGGAATCGCTGGGGGGTCCACAGATACGCAGTATTTT
CASSGGIAGGSTDTQYF
>NA|TRBJ1-2|TRBV6-2/TRBV6-3|NA
TGTGCCAGCAGTTACAACGGAAGAGCTAACTATGGCTACACCTTC
CASSYNGRANYGYTF
>few|TRBJ2-5|TRBV6-2/TRBV6-3|TRBD2
TGTGCCAGCACTAAAGCCCTAGCGGGCCAACAAGAGACCCAGTACTTC
CASTKALAGQQETQYF
>NA|TRBJ2-7|TRBV27|NA
TGTGCCAGCAGTTTCTCAGCGTCCTACGAGCAGTACTTC
CASSFSASYEQYF
>once|TRBJ2-1|TRBV5-1|TRBD2
TGCGCCAGCAGCTTCACGGGAGGTTACAATGAGCAGTTCTTC
CASSFTGGYNEQFF
>NA|TRBJ2-7|TRBV7-8|NA
TGTGCCAGCAGCTCAGCGCTTGGCGAGCAGTACTTC
CASSSALGEQYF
>few|TRBJ2-1|TRBV29-1|TRBD1
TGCAGCGTTGATTCAATCGGACAGGGGGCTTGGGGCTCCTACAATGAGCAGTTCTTC
CSVDSIGQGAWGSYNEQFF
>NA|TRBJ1-1|TRBV30|NA
TGTGCCCAGGACGCGATTCAGCAGGTGATCACTGAAGCTTTCTTT
CAQDAIQQVITEAFF
>NA|TRBJ1-1|TRBV7-9|NA
TGTGCCAGCAGCTCCCCCAGGAGCCCTGAAGCTTTCTTT
CASSSPRSPEAFF
>NA|TRBJ2-7|TRBV12-3/TRBV12-4|NA
TGTGCCAGCAGTTTAGCGCTCGGGGAACCCTACGAGCAGTACTTC
CASSLALGEPYEQYF
>NA|TRBJ2-3|TRBV7-6|TRBD1
TGTGCCAGCAGCTTAGCAGGGGGCTCAGATACGCAGTATTTT
CASSLAGGSDTQYF
>many|TRBJ2-1|TRBV20-1|TRBD2
TGCAGTTCGGCCCCCATAGCGGGGGAAAAACCCTACAATGAGCAGTTCTTC
CSSAPIAGEKPYNEQFF
>NA|TRBJ2-1|TRBV14|TRBD2
TGTGCCAGCAGCCTTTCTAGCGGTGTTGAGCAGTTCTTC
CASSLSSGVEQFF
>NA|TRBJ1-5|TRBV4-3|NA
TGCGCCAGCAGCCAAGATAGGTACGTTCAGCCCCAGCATTTT
CASSQDRYVQPQHF
>NA|TRBJ1-6|TRBV4-1|NA
TGCGCCAGCAGCCCAATGGGGGATTCACCCCTCCACTTT
CASSPMGDSPLHF
>many|TRBJ2-3|TRBV6-4|TRBD1
TGTGCCAGCAGTGAGGGACAGGGAGCAGATACGCAGTATTTT
CASSEGQGADTQYF
>few|TRBJ2-3|TRBV20-1|NA
TGCAGTGCTAGAGGCGGGATTAGCACAGATACGCAGTATTTT
CSARGGISTDTQYF
>few|TRBJ2-1|TRBV4-2|TRBD1
TGTGCCAGCAGCCACACAGGGGGCGAGGTCTACAATGAGCAGTTCTTC
CASSHTGGEVYNEQFF
>NA|TRBJ2-3|TRBV7-9|NA
TGTGCCAGCAGTTTAGGGGGGGCAGCAATTCGGAATTTT
CASSLGGAAIRNF
>NA|TRBJ1-2|TRBV19|NA
TGTGCCAGTGGGTCCGCTCGATGGGGGTTTGGCTACACCTTC
CASGSARWGFGYTF
>few|TRBJ2-2|TRBV15|NA
TGTGCCACCAGCAGAGATCGACAGAACACCGGGGAGCTGTTTTTT
CATSRDRQNTGELFF
>NA|TRBJ2-5|TRBV24-1|NA
TGTGCCACCAGTGCCGGGAATGGTGAAGAGACCAAGTACTTC
CATSAGNGEETKYF
>NA|TRBJ1-2|TRBV9|NA
TGTGCCAGCGGGTCCAACTATGGCTACACCTTC
CASGSNYGYTF
>few|TRBJ2-7|TRBV9|TRBD1
TGTGCCAGCAGCAACGGACAGGGGTGGGACGAGCAGTACTTC
CASSNGQGWDEQYF
>NA|TRBJ2-7|TRBV2|TRBD2
TGTGCCAGCAGTGAAGCCCCGGGGGGTAGCGGAACCTACGAGCAGTACTTC
CASSEAPGGSGTYEQYF
>NA|TRBJ1-1|TRBV24-1|NA
TGTGCCACCAGTGCCGCCTCCAGCGAAGCTTTCTTT
CATSAASSEAFF
>NA|TRBJ1-2|TRBV5-4|TRBD1
TGTGCCAGCAGCTTCGCCCTATTTGCGGGACAGGGGCAAACTGGCTATGGCTACACCTTC
CASSFALFAGQGQTGYGYTF
>NA|TRBJ2-1|TRBV5-1|TRBD2
TGCGCCAGCGGCAAGACTAGCTCCAATGAGCAGTTCTTC
CASGKTSSNEQFF
>NA|TRBJ2-7|TRBV6-5|TRBD1
TGTGCCAGCAGGACAGGGGGCCCCAACGAGCAGTACTTC
CASRTGGPNEQYF
>many|TRBJ2-7|TRBV7-8|NA
TGTGCCAGCAGCTTAGGACAGTCATTCCACGAGCAGTACTTC
CASSLGQSFHEQYF
>NA|TRBJ1-1|TRBV6-5|NA
TGTGCCAGCACTCTGACCTCAACGCCGGGCACTGAAGCTTTCTTT
CASTLTSTPGTEAFF
>NA|TRBJ1-2|TRBV4-1|NA
TGCGCCAGCAGCCCCACCGTCGGGATTAACTATGGCTACACCTTC
CASSPTVGINYGYTF
>many|TRBJ2-1|TRBV5-6|NA
TGTGCCAGCAGGGGTGGGACGCGGTGGTTCTTC
CASRGGTRWFF
>NA|TRBJ2-1|TRBV2|NA
TGTGCCAGCAGTGACTCAGGGCACAATGAGCAGTTCTTC
CASSDSGHNEQFF
>NA|TRBJ1-2|TRBV4-3|NA
TGCGCCAGCAGCCGATCCCCATTCAGGGAACTCAACTATGGCTACACCTTC
CASSRSPFRELNYGYTF
>few|TRBJ1-2|TRBV7-9|NA
TGTGCCAGCAGCTTAGGTGGTTGGACCTACACCTTC
CASSLGGWTYTF
>NA|TRBJ2-7|TRBV5-4|TRBD2
TGTGCCAGCAGCTTTACTAGCGGGAGGTACCTAAGCTCCTACGAGCAGTACTTC
CASSFTSGRYLSSYEQYF
>many|TRBJ1-2|TRBV9|NA
TGTGCCAGCAGCGTCGGGGGTACCGCTAACTATGGCTACACCTTC
CASSVGGTANYGYTF
>few|TRBJ2-7|TRBV20-1|TRBD1
TGCAGTGCTAGCGCCGGGACAGTCTACGAGCAGTACTTC
CSASAGTVYEQYF
>NA|TRBJ1-2|TRBV29-1|NA
TGCAGCGTTGGTGGCAGGGAGGCTGGCTACACCTTC
CSVGGREAGYTF
>NA|TRBJ1-2|TRBV7-6|NA
TGTGCCAGCAGCTCCGGACAGCTAGCGGGAGGCTACACCTTC
CASSSGQLAGGYTF
>NA|TRBJ2-7|TRBV7-9|NA
TGTGCCAGCAGCTTAATTATCGACGAGCAGTACTTC
CASSLIIDEQYF
>few|TRBJ2-7|TRBV6-1|NA
TGTGCCAGCAGTGACCAGACCTACGAGCAGTACTTC
CASSDQTYEQYF
>few|TRBJ2-5|TRBV5-6|TRBD1
TGTGCCAGCAGCTACCGGACAGGGTTAGAGACCCAGTACTTC
CASSYRTGLETQYF
>NA|TRBJ2-1|TRBV7-3|TRBD2
TGTGCCAGCAGCTTAGATCTAGCGGGGGGCCGGGATGAGCAGTTCTTC
CASSLDLAGGRDEQFF
>NA|TRBJ2-6|TRBV2|NA
TGTGCCAGCAGTGAGTGGGTCTTTGGGGCCAACGTCCTGACTTTC
CASSEWVFGANVLTF
>few|TRBJ2-7|TRBV5-1|TRBD1
TGCGCCAGCAGCGCAACCGACAGGGGCCACGAGCAGTACTTC
CASSATDRGHEQYF
>NA|TRBJ1-2|TRBV4-3|TRBD1
TGCGCCAGCAGCCAAGACGGGACAGGTTATGGCTACACCTTC
CASSQDGTGYGYTF
>NA|TRBJ2-7|TRBV7-8|NA
TGTGCCAGCAGCTTAGCCCATAGACTGGGGAGCTCCTACGAGCAGTACTTC
CASSLAHRLGSSYEQYF
>many|TRBJ2-1|TRBV5-1|TRBD2
TGCGCCAGCAGCTTGATCGGGACTAGTGTCTTCAATGAGCAGTTCTTC
CASSLIGTSVFNEQFF
>NA|TRBJ2-7|TRBV29-1|NA
TGCAGCGTTGAATTGGAAGGTTCGGAGCAGTACTTC
CSVELEGSEQYF
>NA|TRBJ1-5|TRBV4-1|TRBD1
TGCGCCAGCAGCCAAGATAGGGCAGGGGGGGTGTATAATCAGCCCCAGCATTTT
CASSQDRAGGVYNQPQHF
>few|TRBJ2-7|TRBV5-5|TRBD1
TGTGCCAGCAGTTGGACAGGGTCCTACGAGCAGTACTTC
CASSWTGSYEQYF
>few|TRBJ2-7|TRBV12-3/TRBV12-4|TRBD1
TGTGCCAGCAGCCCCCTTGCAGGGGGCGACGAGCAGTACTTC
CASSPLAGGDEQYF
>few|TRBJ2-3|TRBV7-9|TRBD2
TGTGCCAGCAGCCCTCCGCCTAGCGGGAGTACAGATACGCAGTATTTT
CASSPPPSGSTDTQYF
>NA|TRBJ2-7|TRBV30|TRBD1
TGTGCCTGGAGCGAACAGGGGGTCGAGCAGTACTTC
CAWSEQGVEQYF
>NA|TRBJ2-1|TRBV12-3/TRBV12-4|TRBD2
TGTGCCAGCAGTTCACAGACTAGCGGACACAATGAGCAGTTCTTC
CASSSQTSGHNEQFF